What follows are 18 T cell receptor beta chains derived from one specimen sequenced in a study of shared clonotypes between healthy human individuals. TCRdb keeps only in-frame clones here, not all; method: immunoSEQ multiplex PCR. The sample lists a few million clones, 85% to 95% seen once, with 0.37% in the top ten. Sequencing was done on a sample of naive CD4+ T cells from PBMCs. Subset defined: CD45RA+ positively selected. The receptor source for this set is a man aged 18-30 years in good health. Some clones in this sample may be carry-over from other donors' samples.

This clone occurred once. V usage is TRBV28 and J usage is TRBJ2-3; unclear D gene. The CDR3 loop spans 14 amino acids. V lost 6 bases and J 2 bases, leaving 12 bases between the germline ends. Germline values: CDR1 MDHEN, CDR2 SYDVKM. CDR3 sequence: CASRHPDATDTQYF. In DNA form, the CDR3 reads TGTGCCAGCAGACATCCGGACGCCACAGATACGCAGTATTTT.

The chain recombines TRBV27 with TRBJ2-3; 10 bases line up with TRBD1. The ends lost 5 bases at V and 2 bases at J; junction bases unmatched: 7. Per germline, CDR1 MNHEY and CDR2 SMNVEV (reference sequence). This CDR3 comprises 16 residues. CDR3 residues: CASSTRDRGHTDTQYF. CDR3 nucleotides: TGTGCCAGCAGTACACGGGACAGGGGCCACACAGATACGCAGTATTTT.

The J gene is TRBJ2-1, the V gene TRBV7-3, with 8 bases aligning to TRBD1. V dropped 5 bases and J dropped 2; count of bases not matched to a gene: 5. Germline CDR1 and CDR2: SGHTA and FQGTGA. There are 15 residues in the CDR3. The CDR3 DNA follows: TGTGCCAGCAGCCAGGGGGCGAGTCCCTACAATGAGCAGTTCTTC. It yields the protein CASSQGASPYNEQFF.

This chain joins TRBV28 and TRBJ2-7; tentative D call: TRBD1 (7 bases). Germline V lookup: CDR1 MDHEN, CDR2 SYDVKM. The CDR3 contains 14 residues. With 5 bases removed from V and 1 base from J, the gap between germline ends came to 12 bases. As DNA, the CDR3 is TGTGCCAGCAGTGGACCAGGGGGGTCCTACGAGCAGTACTTC. Its protein product is CASSGPGGSYEQYF.

The rearrangement uses TRBV29-1 and TRBJ2-5; 8 bases map to TRBD1. The ends lost 6 bases at V and 4 bases at J; junction bases unmatched: 10. The CDR3 length is 14 residues. CDR1 is SQVTM and CDR2 is ANQGSEA in the germline V gene. CDR3 bases: TGCAGCGTCGCTTTACCGACAGGGGTAGAGACCCAGTACTTC. Residues: CSVALPTGVETQYF.

The V call is TRBV5-1, the J call TRBJ2-1, with a tentative D call TRBD2 (6 bases). V lost 4 bases to trimming and J lost 7 bases, with 12 bases between them. Germline loops: CDR1 SGHRS, CDR2 YFSETQ. This CDR3 is 13 amino acids long. The CDR3 sequence: CASSRDSVNEQFF. CDR3 coding DNA: TGCGCCAGCAGCCGGGACTCCGTTAATGAGCAGTTCTTC.

The rearrangement joins TRBV5-6 to TRBJ2-5; the match to TRBD2 covers 12 bases. Germline assignment: CDR1 SGHDT and CDR2 YYEEEE. V was clipped by 4 bases and J by 5 bases; unmatched bases: 12. The CDR3 is 17 residues long. The DNA of the CDR3 is TGTGCCAGCAGCCCCAAGCAGCTAGCGGGAGGGCCGGAGACCCAGTACTTC. Protein: CASSPKQLAGGPETQYF.

CDR3 region: CASSQGAGNTIYF. CDR3 sequence (DNA): TGTGCCAGCTCACAGGGGGCTGGAAACACCATATATTTT. The chain is built from TRBV18 and TRBJ1-3, with D possibly being TRBD1 (6 bases). The CDR3 is made up of 13 amino acids. Trimming stripped 4 bases from V and 2 bases from J, with 6 bases between. The germline V gene has CDR1 KGHSH and CDR2 LQKENI.

The gene calls are TRBV6-1 and TRBJ1-5, with D possibly TRBD1 on 5 matching bases. This CDR3 spans 14 amino acids. With 7 bases removed from V and 5 bases from J, the gap between germline ends came to 15 bases. Germline V gene data show CDR1 as MNHNS and CDR2 as SASEGT. Here the CDR3 DNA reads TGTGCCAGCATTACGGACACGGGCCATCAGCCCCAGCATTTT. Translating gives CASITDTGHQPQHF.

The V call is TRBV7-9, the J call TRBJ2-3; tentatively, D is TRBD1 (6 bases). This CDR3 has 15 residues. Germline V gene sequence: CDR1 SEHNR, CDR2 FQNEAQ (reference sequence). Trimming took off 1 base at V and 2 bases at J, with 10 bases between the two ends. In nucleotides, the CDR3 is TGTGCCAGCAGCTTAGGACAGGCGTTCACAGATACGCAGTATTTT. Its protein product is CASSLGQAFTDTQYF. Variable domain in full (rest from reference TRBV7-9 and TRBJ2-3): DTGVSQNPRHKITKRGQNVTFRCDPISEHNRLYWYRQTLGQGPEFLTYFQNEAQLEKSRLLSDRFSAERPKGSFSTLEIQRTEQGDSAMYLCASSLGQAFTDTQYFGPGTRLTVL.

V gene TRBV7-9 combines with J gene TRBJ1-3; D uncertain. CDR3 length equals 12 residues. Trimming took off 1 base at V and 10 bases at J, with 8 bases between the two ends. Germline CDR1 SEHNR, CDR2 FQNEAQ (reference sequence). The CDR3 reads CASSLGGETIYF. Here the CDR3 DNA reads TGTGCCAGCAGCTTAGGAGGCGAAACCATATATTTT.

The chain employs TRBV11-3 and TRBJ2-2, with TRBD1 as a possible D gene (6 bases). Germline loops: CDR1 SGHNT, CDR2 YENEEA. The CDR3 has 15 amino acids. V was clipped by 5 bases and J by 4 bases, with 14 bases between them. The CDR3: CASSPNRVGTGELFF. The CDR3 bases are TGTGCCAGCAGCCCGAACAGGGTGGGCACCGGGGAGCTGTTTTTT.

The V and J genes are TRBV28 and TRBJ2-7; 10 nucleotides agree with TRBD2. Looked up from germline, CDR1 is MDHEN and CDR2 is SYDVKM. This CDR3 is built from 15 residues. The J segment lost 5 bases and the V segment lost 5 bases, leaving 9 bases of the junction unmatched. CDR3 DNA sequence: TGTGCCAGCAGTCCGCCGGGACTAGCGCTCAACGAGCAGTACTTC. This gives the protein CASSPPGLALNEQYF. Looking up the rest from reference TRBV28 and TRBJ2-7 gives the full variable domain: DVKVTQSSRYLVKRTGEKVFLECVQDMDHENMFWYRQDPGLGLRLIYFSYDVKMKEKGDIPEGYSVSREKKERFSLILESASTNQTSMYLCASSPPGLALNEQYFGPGTRLTVT.

V usage is TRBV19 and J usage is TRBJ2-7; the D is unclear. The CDR3 sequence is 14 residues long. Germline V gene sequence: CDR1 LNHDA, CDR2 SQIVND (reference sequence). V was pared by 4 bases and J by 2 bases, with 12 bases between. The CDR3 spells CASSTPRAPYEQYF. In nucleotides, the CDR3 is TGTGCCAGTAGTACCCCTAGGGCGCCCTACGAGCAGTACTTC. Based on the CDR3 plus reference TRBV19 and TRBJ2-7, the full variable domain is DGGITQSPKYLFRKEGQNVTLSCEQNLNHDAMYWYRQDPGQGLRLIYYSQIVNDFQKGDIAEGYSVSREKKESFPLTVTSAQKNPTAFYLCASSTPRAPYEQYFGPGTRLTVT.

The J gene is TRBJ1-2, the V gene TRBV5-1; D remains ambiguous. The CDR3 sequence is 14 residues long. Germline V gene sequence: CDR1 SGHRS, CDR2 YFSETQ. The V end lost 4 bases, the J end lost 4 bases, and 14 bases lay between the germline ends. CDR3: CASSNPEGGYGYTF. CDR3 DNA: TGCGCCAGCAGCAATCCAGAAGGCGGCTATGGCTACACCTTC.

The V and J genes are TRBV5-4 and TRBJ2-4; D remains ambiguous. V was pared by 4 bases and J by 14 bases, with 13 bases between. Germline CDR1 is SGHNT and CDR2 is YYREEE (reference sequence). The CDR3 spans 11 residues. CDR3 in amino acids: CASSVGRREYF. The CDR3 region has the DNA TGTGCCAGCAGCGTCGGGCGACGGGAGTACTTC.

J is TRBJ2-7 and V is TRBV6-5; D call uncertain. CDR1 and CDR2 (germline): MNHEY, SVGAGI. The V gene lost 4 bases and the J gene lost 5 bases, with 6 bases spanning the gap. This CDR3 is 11 amino acids long. CDR3 nucleotide sequence: TGTGCCAGCAGTTCGCCCCACGAGCAGTACTTC. This translates into CASSSPHEQYF.

The CDR3 loop reads CASSFAGSFGPLGLQELFF. CDR3 sequence (DNA): TGTGCCAGCAGTTTCGCAGGGTCCTTTGGGCCTTTGGGCCTTCAGGAGCTGTTTTTT. V is TRBV27 and J is TRBJ2-2; perhaps TRBD1 as D (5 bases). The CDR3 consists of 19 residues. Per germline, CDR1 MNHEY and CDR2 SMNVEV (reference sequence). Trimming pared 3 bases from V and 10 bases from J, leaving 30 bases between.